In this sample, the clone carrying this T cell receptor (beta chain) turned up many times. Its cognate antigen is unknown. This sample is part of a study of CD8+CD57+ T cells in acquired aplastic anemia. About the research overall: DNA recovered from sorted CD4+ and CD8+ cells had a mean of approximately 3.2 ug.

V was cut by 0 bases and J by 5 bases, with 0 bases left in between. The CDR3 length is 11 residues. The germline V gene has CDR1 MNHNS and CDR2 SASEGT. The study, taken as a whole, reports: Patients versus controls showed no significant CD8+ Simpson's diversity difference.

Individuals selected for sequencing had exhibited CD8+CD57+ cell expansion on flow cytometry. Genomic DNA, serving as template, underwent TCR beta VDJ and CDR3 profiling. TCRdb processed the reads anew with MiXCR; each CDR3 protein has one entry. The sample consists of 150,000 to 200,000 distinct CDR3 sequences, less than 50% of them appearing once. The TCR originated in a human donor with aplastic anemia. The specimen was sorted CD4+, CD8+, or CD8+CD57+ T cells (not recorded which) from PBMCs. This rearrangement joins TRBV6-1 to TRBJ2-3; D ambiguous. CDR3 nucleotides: TGTGCCAGCAGTGAAGCAGATACGCAGTATTTT. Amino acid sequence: CASSEADTQYF.